This T cell receptor beta chain was captured by sequencing in a study of blood T cell repertoires in COVID-19. The overall study: Acute-phase and convalescent COVID-19 samples originated in the United States, Italy and Spain. T cells, B-cell-depleted T cells, or PBMCs supplied cDNA or gDNA.

Germline CDR1 is SGHTA and CDR2 is FQGTGA. The CDR3 sequence is 13 residues long. Trimming took off 2 bases at V and 4 bases at J, with 6 bases between the two ends. In the original analysis: It was from reference gene primer amplification that nucleated cell counts were estimated. Using immunoSEQ multiplex PCR, the repertoire was profiled, and TCRdb retains in-frame clones only, with some absent. The DNA was the basis for D and trimming; V, J and clone size are from that table. The sample shows 150,000 to 200,000 clones, 86% of them seen only once. The V call is TRBV7-3, the J call TRBJ1-3; D is ambiguous. This sequence was found in a man aged 45-65 years with active or convalescent COVID-19. Sequenced input: peripheral blood. CDR3 residues: CASSLALGNTIYF. CDR3 nucleotides: TGTGCCAGCAGCTTAGCGTTAGGAAACACCATATATTTT.